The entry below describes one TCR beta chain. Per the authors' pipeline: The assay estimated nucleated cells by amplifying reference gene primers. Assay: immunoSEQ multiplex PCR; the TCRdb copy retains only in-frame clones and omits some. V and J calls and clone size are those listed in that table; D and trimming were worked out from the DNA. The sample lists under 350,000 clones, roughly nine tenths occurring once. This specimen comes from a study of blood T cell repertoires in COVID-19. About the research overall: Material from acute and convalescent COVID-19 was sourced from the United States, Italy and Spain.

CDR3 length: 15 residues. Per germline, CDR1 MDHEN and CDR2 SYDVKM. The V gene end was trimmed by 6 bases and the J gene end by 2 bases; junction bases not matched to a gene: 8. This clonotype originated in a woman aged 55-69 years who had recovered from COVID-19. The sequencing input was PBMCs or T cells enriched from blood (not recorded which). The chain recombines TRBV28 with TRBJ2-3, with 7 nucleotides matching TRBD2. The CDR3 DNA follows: TGTGCCAGCAGAGGGGCGGGGGTTGTCACAGATACGCAGTATTTT. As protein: CASRGAGVVTDTQYF.